Listed here are 28 T cell receptor beta chains from one sample, sequenced in a study of blood T cell repertoires in COVID-19. Generated by immunoSEQ multiplex PCR, the TCRdb table keeps only in-frame clones and is missing some. The sample comprises almost 500,000 clones, approximately 91% of which are singletons, and approximately 8.3% rests with the top ten. The sample was PBMCs or T cells enriched from blood (not recorded which). The receptors here all came from a woman aged 55-69 years who had recovered from COVID-19.

This clone was seen a handful of times. The CDR3 nucleotides are TGTGCCAGCAGCTCCCAAACAGGGGGGAAACTGTTTTTT. This translates into CASSSQTGGKLFF. The V gene is TRBV13, the J gene TRBJ1-4, with 8 nucleotides matching TRBD1. Trimming took 4 bases from V and 11 from J; bases not matched to a gene: 6. The length of the CDR3 is 13 residues. In germline, CDR1 is PRHDT, CDR2 FYEKMQ (reference sequence).

This chain links TRBV7-9 with TRBJ1-4; maybe TRBD1 (6 bases). The CDR3 contains 15 residues. V lost 1 base, J lost 6 bases, and 12 bases lay in between. The germline V gene has CDR1 SEHNR and CDR2 FQNEAQ (reference sequence). The CDR3 is CASSLGAGEYEKLFF. The CDR3 DNA sequence: TGTGCCAGCAGCTTAGGTGCAGGGGAGTATGAAAAACTGTTTTTT.

This clone has only a few counts. The J gene is TRBJ1-2, the V gene TRBV5-1; TRBD1 aligns across 9 bases. Looked up from germline, CDR1 is SGHRS and CDR2 is YFSETQ. J gave up 5 bases and V 4 bases, and 6 bases lay outside the gene matches. The CDR3 totals 14 residues. This CDR3 is CASSLRTGEYGYTF. DNA of the CDR3: TGCGCCAGCAGCCTGAGGACAGGGGAGTATGGCTACACCTTC.

The J gene is TRBJ1-2, the V gene TRBV5-1; unclear D gene. With 4 bases removed from V and 0 bases from J, the gap between germline ends came to 13 bases. Per the germline V gene, CDR1 is SGHRS and CDR2 is YFSETQ. The CDR3 runs 15 residues. Here the CDR3 reads CASSPREGANYGYTF. The CDR3 region has the DNA TGCGCCAGCAGCCCTCGGGAGGGAGCTAACTATGGCTACACCTTC. Together with reference TRBV5-1 and TRBJ1-2, the CDR3 gives the full variable domain: KAGVTQTPRYLIKTRGQQVTLSCSPISGHRSVSWYQQTPGQGLQFLFEYFSETQRNKGNFPGRFSGRQFSNSRSEMNVSTLELGDSALYLCASSPREGANYGYTFGSGTRLTVV.

The chain joins TRBV9 to TRBJ2-1; TRBD2 matches 10 bases. V was clipped by 0 bases and J by 8 bases; unmatched bases: 8. This CDR3 is built from 16 residues. Germline V lookup: CDR1 SGDLS, CDR2 YYNGEE. For the CDR3, the DNA is TGTGCCAGCAGCGTAGAGGTAGCGGGGGGACCCCATGAGCAGTTCTTC. It is translated as CASSVEVAGGPHEQFF.

The chain recombines TRBV4-1 with TRBJ2-7, with TRBD2 identical over 7 bases. Germline-derived CDR1 and CDR2 are MGHRA and YSYEKL. V was pared by 3 bases and J by 3 bases, with 5 bases of the junction left unmatched. The CDR3 covers 14 residues. CDR3 loop: CASSHSSGGYEQYF. The CDR3 nucleotides are TGCGCCAGCAGCCACTCTTCGGGGGGCTACGAGCAGTACTTC.

The chain uses TRBV19 and TRBJ1-2, with 11 bases matching TRBD1. V dropped 6 bases and J dropped 6; count of bases not matched to a gene: 18. This CDR3 contains 18 residues. Germline values: CDR1 LNHDA, CDR2 SQIVND (reference sequence). CDR3 sequence (DNA): TGTGCCAGTAGGACCTCACCGGGACAGGGGGGCCCTGTTCATGGCTACACCTTC. Translated, it gives CASRTSPGQGGPVHGYTF.

The chain recombines TRBV3-1 (or the pseudogene TRBV3-2) with TRBJ1-5, with D possibly being TRBD1 (6 bases). The CDR3 spans 16 residues. Germline values: CDR1 LGHDT, CDR2 YNNKEL (reference sequence). V dropped 1 base and J dropped 4 bases, with 14 bases sitting between them. The CDR3 DNA is TGTGCCAGCAGCCAAGGGACAGCTGTGCTTAATCAGCCCCAGCATTTT. This translates into CASSQGTAVLNQPQHF.

The CDR3 sequence: CASSRQASYGYTF. The CDR3 DNA follows: TGTGCCAGCAGTCGACAGGCCTCTTATGGCTACACCTTC. This chain uses TRBV9 with TRBJ1-2, with D tentatively TRBD1 (6 bases). In germline, CDR1 is SGDLS, CDR2 YYNGEE. The V gene lost 5 bases and the J gene lost 5 bases, with 13 bases spanning the gap. The CDR3 has 13 amino acids. Full variable domain (remainder filled in from reference TRBV9 and TRBJ1-2): DSGVTQTPKHLITATGQRVTLRCSPRSGDLSVYWYQQSLDQGLQFLIQYYNGEERAKGNILERFSAQQFPDLHSELNLSSLELGDSALYFCASSRQASYGYTFGSGTRLTVV.

This chain uses TRBV28 with TRBJ1-4, with 9 positions matching TRBD1. The CDR3 contains 14 residues. Germline values: CDR1 MDHEN, CDR2 SYDVKM. The trim removed 4 bases at V and 8 bases at J, leaving 5 bases unmatched. In DNA, the CDR3 is TGTGCCAGCAGTTCCGGGACAGGGTACGAAAAACTGTTTTTT. It translates to CASSSGTGYEKLFF.

This clone has a handful of counts. The gene calls are TRBV4-1 and TRBJ1-6; TRBD1 aligns across 11 bases. Germline CDR1 and CDR2: MGHRA and YSYEKL. There are 16 residues in the CDR3. The V segment lost 0 bases and the J segment 9 bases; nucleotides outside the gene matches: 4. The DNA of the CDR3 is TGCGCCAGCAGCCAAGATCGGGGGACAGGGGGTTCACCCCTCCACTTT. This encodes CASSQDRGTGGSPLHF.

In DNA form, the CDR3 reads TGTGCTAGTGGTTTGGAACAGGGACGTTCACCCCTCCACTTT. This translates into CASGLEQGRSPLHF. The chain links TRBV12-5 to TRBJ1-6; maybe TRBD1 (6 bases). The V gene's germline CDR1 is LGHNT and CDR2 FRNRAP. Trimming took off 1 base at V and 9 bases at J, with 10 bases between the two ends. The CDR3 runs to 14 residues.

This clone appeared once. V gene TRBV24-1 combines with J gene TRBJ2-1, with D perhaps matching TRBD1 (6 bases). Between the trimmed V and J ends, which lost 4 bases and 9 bases, there was a span of 12 bases. The CDR3 runs 13 residues. CDR1 and CDR2 (germline): KGHDR, SFDVKD. DNA for the CDR3: TGTGCCACCAGTGACCCAACAGGGATTGAGCAGTTCTTC. Residues: CATSDPTGIEQFF.

This chain connects TRBV5-1 to TRBJ2-7; 9 bases map to TRBD2. Per germline, CDR1 SGHRS and CDR2 YFSETQ. This CDR3 contains 15 residues. V lost 4 bases, J lost 2 bases, and 7 bases stayed unmatched. The CDR3 loop is CASSLERGATYEQYF. DNA for the CDR3: TGCGCCAGCAGCCTAGAGCGGGGGGCGACCTACGAGCAGTACTTC.

The chain links TRBV5-8 to TRBJ2-3, with D uncertain. The CDR3 length is 14 residues. V was pared by 0 bases and J by 0 bases, with 5 bases between. Germline CDR1 reads SGHTS; CDR2 reads YDEGEE. The CDR3 protein is CASSLAFSTDTQYF. CDR3 bases: TGTGCCAGCAGCTTGGCTTTTAGCACAGATACGCAGTATTTT.

The genes are TRBV24-1 and TRBJ2-1; 10 bases are shared with TRBD2. Unmatched junction bases numbered 7, after V lost 1 base and J lost 8 bases. Germline CDR1 KGHDR, CDR2 SFDVKD. The CDR3 runs 16 residues. In DNA form, the CDR3 reads TGTGCCACCAGTGATTTCGCTAGCGGGGGTTTGGATGAGCAGTTCTTC. Its translation is CATSDFASGGLDEQFF.

This clone was counted only a few times. The V and J genes are TRBV7-9 and TRBJ2-7, with 12 positions matching TRBD1. Trimming cost V 5 bases and J 7 bases; bases outside gene matches: 6. The germline CDR1 and CDR2 sequences are SEHNR and FQNEAQ (reference sequence). This CDR3 is 14 amino acids long. CDR3 loop: CASSPGQGAVEQYF. CDR3 DNA: TGTGCCAGCAGCCCGGGACAGGGGGCGGTGGAGCAGTACTTC.

J is TRBJ2-4 and V is TRBV24-1; D uncertain. Between the trimmed V and J ends, which lost 2 bases and 8 bases, there was a span of 12 bases. Germline CDR1 is KGHDR and CDR2 is SFDVKD. The CDR3 is made up of 14 amino acids. The CDR3 sequence: CATSDSTIQDIQYF. The CDR3 DNA reads as TGTGCCACCAGTGATTCGACGATTCAGGACATTCAGTACTTC.

This clone was counted a single time. One end of the junction does not line up with germline, which may come from a read error. The V call is TRBV20-1, the J call TRBJ1-1, with a possible D match to TRBD1 (6 bases). Per the germline V gene, CDR1 is DFQATT and CDR2 is SNEGSKA (reference sequence). The CDR3 totals 15 residues. The chain's CDR3 is CSASRVQGMNPEAFF. The CDR3 nucleotides read TGCAGTGCTAGTAGGGTACAGGGCATGAACCCTGAAGCTTTCTTT.

V gene TRBV15 combines with J gene TRBJ2-1, with 9 bases matching TRBD1. Germline CDR1 and CDR2: LNHNV and YYDKDF (reference sequence). The trim removed 6 bases at V and 5 bases at J, leaving 11 bases unmatched. The CDR3 contains 16 residues. CDR3 sequence (DNA): TGTGCCACCAGTAACGGGTGGAGACAGGGGGACAATGAGCAGTTCTTC. Its translation: CATSNGWRQGDNEQFF. The full variable domain, its missing parts supplied by reference TRBV15 and TRBJ2-1, is DAMVIQNPRYQVTQFGKPVTLSCSQTLNHNVMYWYQQKSSQAPKLLFHYYDKDFNNEADTPDNFQSRRPNTSFCFLDIRSPGLGDTAMYLCATSNGWRQGDNEQFFGPGTRLTVL.

In DNA, the CDR3 is TGTGCCAGTAGTATAGACCTCCCGGGGGTGGAGACCCAGTACTTC. Its translation is CASSIDLPGVETQYF. The chain has TRBV19 and TRBJ2-5; a weak D match, TRBD2 (6 bases). Trimming cost V 0 bases and J 5 bases, with 13 bases left between them. CDR1 is LNHDA, CDR2 SQIVND, per germline (reference sequence). This CDR3 is 15 amino acids long.

V and J are TRBV5-1 and TRBJ1-2; D remains ambiguous. Deletions cut 1 base from V and 5 bases from J, with 9 bases between. The CDR3 contains 13 residues. CDR1 is SGHRS, CDR2 YFSETQ, per germline. The CDR3 coding sequence is TGCGCCAGCAGCTTGACGGGTGAATATGGCTACACCTTC. Protein sequence: CASSLTGEYGYTF.

The V and J genes are TRBV5-5 and TRBJ2-7, with TRBD1 as a possible D gene (5 bases). Deletions cut 0 bases from V and 3 bases from J, with 13 bases between. Germline V gene data show CDR1 as SGHKS and CDR2 as YYEKEE (reference sequence). The CDR3 loop spans 15 amino acids. In nucleotides, the CDR3 is TGTGCCAGCAGCTTGGAAAATCAGGGTGGCTACGAGCAGTACTTC. Amino acids: CASSLENQGGYEQYF.

The V call is TRBV6-5, the J call TRBJ1-6, with TRBD1 matching over 9 bases. Germline V gene sequence: CDR1 MNHEY, CDR2 SVGAGI. CDR3 length: 14 residues. Trimming took 5 bases from V and 10 from J; bases not matched to a gene: 6. CDR3: CASSPGTGISPLHF. DNA of the CDR3: TGTGCCAGCAGTCCCGGGACAGGGATCTCACCCCTCCACTTT.

This clone was recorded a few times. The chain combines TRBV30 with TRBJ1-1; weak D call: TRBD1 (6 bases). Germline CDR1 GTSNPN, CDR2 SVGIG (reference sequence). Deletions cut 1 base from V and 7 bases from J, with 16 bases between. The CDR3 contains 14 residues. The CDR3: CAWSAYRTGFEAFF. CDR3 nucleotides: TGTGCCTGGAGTGCCTACCGCACAGGGTTTGAAGCTTTCTTT.

Only one count was recorded for this clone. The chain is built from TRBV19 and TRBJ1-2, with 9 bases matching TRBD1. Germline V CDR1 and CDR2: LNHDA, SQIVND (reference sequence). This CDR3 comprises 16 residues. V shed 2 bases, J shed 4 bases, and the junction held 8 bases outside the gene matches. CDR3 in amino acids: CASSISFRDRAYGYTF. The CDR3 nucleotides are TGTGCCAGTAGTATATCGTTTCGGGACAGGGCCTATGGCTACACCTTC.

The chain recombines TRBV6-5 with TRBJ2-3; TRBD1 agrees at 10 bases. V lost 2 bases, J lost 4 bases, and 3 bases stayed unmatched. CDR1 is MNHEY, CDR2 SVGAGI, per germline. This CDR3 spans 15 amino acids. The CDR3 DNA is TGTGCCAGCAGTTACCGGACAGGGGGTGCAGATACGCAGTATTTT. It specifies CASSYRTGGADTQYF.

The gene calls are TRBV7-9 and TRBJ1-2; D unresolved. There are 12 residues in the CDR3. Trimming shortened V by 3 bases and J by 4 bases, and 6 bases separated the two germline ends. Germline V gene data show CDR1 as SEHNR and CDR2 as FQNEAQ (reference sequence). This CDR3 is CASSFDFYGYTF. For the CDR3, the DNA is TGTGCCAGCAGCTTTGACTTCTATGGCTACACCTTC.